Below are 18 T cell receptor beta chains sequenced from a single sample in a study of blood T cell repertoires in COVID-19. Clones were read by immunoSEQ multiplex PCR, and TCRdb kept only the in-frame ones, dropping some. The top ten hold under 0.95% of the sample, which has approximately 290,000 clones, around 89% seen once. Sequenced input: peripheral blood. The source of these receptors is a man aged 25-45 years with acute or convalescent COVID-19.

The chain combines TRBV5-1 with TRBJ1-3, with D possibly TRBD1 on 5 matching bases. CDR1 is SGHRS, CDR2 YFSETQ, per germline. Trimming took 4 bases from V and 0 from J, leaving 14 bases between them. CDR3 length: 16 amino acids. The CDR3 sequence: CASSAGLRSSGNTIYF. In DNA form, the CDR3 reads TGCGCCAGCAGCGCGGGACTCCGGAGCTCTGGAAACACCATATATTTT.

The chain carries TRBV30 and TRBJ2-2; D remains unclear. The V end was cut by 4 bases, the J end by 8 bases, with 11 bases between. Germline values: CDR1 GTSNPN, CDR2 SVGIG (reference sequence). This CDR3 comprises 12 residues. CDR3 sequence: CAWMRVPGELFF. Here the CDR3 DNA reads TGTGCCTGGATGAGAGTCCCTGGGGAGCTGTTTTTT. Complete variable domain (other parts from reference TRBV30 and TRBJ2-2): SQTIHQWPATLVQPVGSPLSLECTVEGTSNPNLYWYRQAAGRGLQLLFYSVGIGQISSEVPQNLSASRPQDRQFILSSKKLLLSDSGFYLCAWMRVPGELFFGEGSRLTVL.

This clone was recorded a few times. The chain combines TRBV5-4 with TRBJ2-1, with TRBD1 matching over 9 bases. The germline V gene encodes CDR1 SGHNT and CDR2 YYREEE (reference sequence). With V trimmed by 7 bases and J by 4 bases, 6 bases remained unmatched. CDR3 size: 14 residues. The CDR3 protein is CASSLGTGYNEQFF. In nucleotides, the CDR3 is TGTGCCAGCTCCCTCGGGACAGGGTACAATGAGCAGTTCTTC.

The chain is built from TRBV11-2 and TRBJ2-1; weak D call: TRBD1 (6 bases). CDR1 is SGHAT and CDR2 is FQNNGV in the germline V gene. V was cut by 5 bases and J by 12 bases, with 17 bases left in between. CDR3 size: 13 residues. The CDR3 DNA follows: TGTGCCAGCAGCCCGACCACCGGGACACTGCAGTTCTTC. As protein: CASSPTTGTLQFF.

This rearrangement joins TRBV5-1 to TRBJ1-2; 7 bases align to TRBD1. The CDR3 spans 16 residues. Trimming cost V 1 base and J 6 bases; bases outside gene matches: 12. CDR1 is SGHRS and CDR2 is YFSETQ in the germline V gene. CDR3 nucleotides: TGCGCCAGCAGCTTGTATGGGTCTACCACAGGGGATGGCTACACCTTC. Encoded protein: CASSLYGSTTGDGYTF. The full variable domain, rest sourced from reference TRBV5-1 and TRBJ1-2, is KAGVTQTPRYLIKTRGQQVTLSCSPISGHRSVSWYQQTPGQGLQFLFEYFSETQRNKGNFPGRFSGRQFSNSRSEMNVSTLELGDSALYLCASSLYGSTTGDGYTFGSGTRLTVV.

The chain couples TRBV5-1 to TRBJ1-3, with a weak D call TRBD1 (5 bases). V lost 2 bases and J 3 bases, leaving 12 bases between the germline ends. Germline V gene lookup returns CDR1 SGHRS and CDR2 YFSETQ. This CDR3 has 15 amino acids. DNA for the CDR3: TGCGCCAGCAGCTTACAAGCAGGGTATGGAAACACCATATATTTT. It yields the protein CASSLQAGYGNTIYF.

The V and J genes are TRBV7-9 and TRBJ2-1; 8 nucleotides match TRBD2. The V gene end was trimmed by 5 bases and the J gene end by 0 bases; junction bases not matched to a gene: 6. The CDR3 covers 16 residues. Germline loops: CDR1 SEHNR, CDR2 FQNEAQ (reference sequence). This CDR3 is CASSPPSGSSYNEQFF. The CDR3 region has the DNA TGTGCCAGCAGCCCACCGAGCGGGAGCTCCTACAATGAGCAGTTCTTC.

The chain is built from TRBV5-1 and TRBJ1-6; TRBD1 aligns across 7 bases. Germline CDR1 and CDR2: SGHRS and YFSETQ. This CDR3 is 16 amino acids long. Trimming removed 4 bases from V and 6 bases from J; junction bases left unmatched: 10. CDR3 coding DNA: TGCGCCAGCAGCATGTCCGGGACAGTGGGTAATTCACCCCTCCACTTT. Its protein is CASSMSGTVGNSPLHF.

The chain links TRBV29-1 to TRBJ2-7; 7 bases map to TRBD2. With 5 bases clipped from V and 6 bases from J, the junction kept 10 bases outside the gene matches. Per the germline V gene, CDR1 is SQVTM and CDR2 is ANQGSEA. CDR3 length equals 13 residues. CDR3 region: CSVKGGEGREQYF. CDR3 nucleotides: TGCAGCGTTAAGGGAGGGGAGGGGCGCGAGCAGTACTTC.

The V gene is TRBV4-1, the J gene TRBJ1-2, with 7 nucleotides matching TRBD1. With V trimmed by 3 bases and J by 0 bases, 1 base remained unmatched. Looked up from germline, CDR1 is MGHRA and CDR2 is YSYEKL. The CDR3 totals 14 residues. The CDR3 protein is CASSHGTANYGYTF. As DNA, the CDR3 is TGCGCCAGCAGCCATGGGACAGCTAACTATGGCTACACCTTC.

The chain links TRBV5-1 to TRBJ2-3, with 10 nucleotides matching TRBD1. CDR1 SGHRS and CDR2 YFSETQ come from the germline V gene. The CDR3 is 20 residues long. J lost 2 bases, V lost 4 bases, and 19 bases had no gene match. The CDR3 loop reads CASSRSISADRGSSTDTQYF. The CDR3 nucleotides read TGCGCCAGCAGCCGATCCATATCGGCGGACAGGGGGTCCTCCACAGATACGCAGTATTTT.

This clone appeared a single time. The chain recombines TRBV29-1 with TRBJ1-1, with TRBD1 matching 9 bases. Germline V gene data show CDR1 as SQVTM and CDR2 as ANQGSEA. This CDR3 has 13 residues. The V and J ends lost 6 bases and 3 bases, in that order; junction bases with no gene match: 5. The CDR3 spells CSVRQGVDTEAFF. The CDR3 DNA is TGCAGCGTAAGACAGGGGGTCGACACTGAAGCTTTCTTT.

V usage is TRBV30 and J usage is TRBJ1-1; no clear D. Per germline, CDR1 GTSNPN and CDR2 SVGIG (reference sequence). V lost 4 bases and J lost 6, with 9 bases in between. This CDR3 comprises 11 residues. The CDR3 sequence: CAWTGVSEAFF. The CDR3 DNA reads as TGTGCCTGGACCGGGGTCTCTGAAGCTTTCTTT.

The CDR3 reads CASTSPTSYGEQFF. The CDR3 coding sequence is TGTGCCAGCACCTCCCCCACTAGTTACGGTGAGCAGTTCTTC. The genes are TRBV6-5 and TRBJ2-1, with D perhaps matching TRBD2 (5 bases). This CDR3 spans 14 amino acids. V dropped 7 bases and J dropped 9 bases, with 19 bases sitting between them. Per the germline V gene, CDR1 is MNHEY and CDR2 is SVGAGI.

The rearrangement uses TRBV4-1 and TRBJ2-1; 11 bases align to TRBD2. This CDR3 is built from 18 residues. Unmatched junction bases numbered 11, after V lost 4 bases and J lost 3 bases. Germline CDR1 and CDR2: MGHRA and YSYEKL. The CDR3 DNA reads as TGCGCCAGCAGCCGAGGACCTAGCGGGAGGCCCCTCTACAATGAGCAGTTCTTC. This sequence encodes CASSRGPSGRPLYNEQFF.

The gene calls are TRBV10-2 and TRBJ2-1; the match to TRBD2 covers 8 bases. The J segment lost 9 bases and the V segment lost 4 bases, leaving 5 bases of the junction unmatched. Per germline, CDR1 WSHSY and CDR2 SAAADI. CDR3 length: 13 residues. The CDR3 reads CASSAGLAGEQFF. CDR3 nucleotide sequence: TGCGCCAGCAGTGCAGGACTAGCCGGTGAGCAGTTCTTC.

This rearrangement joins TRBV6-1 to TRBJ1-5, with a weak D call TRBD1 (5 bases). V lost 3 bases, J lost 3 bases, and 12 bases lay in between. Germline values: CDR1 MNHNS, CDR2 SASEGT. CDR3 size: 15 residues. CDR3 DNA: TGTGCCAGCAGTGACGCCGGACAAGCCAATCAGCCCCAGCATTTT. Translating it yields CASSDAGQANQPQHF.

J is TRBJ2-7 and V is TRBV28; D uncertain. Per the germline V gene, CDR1 is MDHEN and CDR2 is SYDVKM. The CDR3 sequence is 12 residues long. The V and J ends lost 3 bases and 1 base respectively, with 4 bases between them. Here the CDR3 reads CASSLTSYEQYF. In DNA, the CDR3 is TGTGCCAGCAGTTTGACTTCCTACGAGCAGTACTTC.